The 17 T cell receptor beta chains below all came from one sample that was sequenced in a study of cytomegalovirus exposure and HLA in healthy donors. PCR involved 60 Vbeta and 13 Jbeta primers. Assay used: immunoSEQ multiplex PCR; TCRdb lists only in-frame clones, some missing. The sample holds about 180,000 clones; around 70% are singletons and the top ten take 2.9%. Sequencing was done on a sample of PBMCs. The receptors here all came from a male donor in good health and CMV-seronegative.

The chain recombines TRBV28 with TRBJ1-5; D not resolved. This CDR3 region has 14 residues. In germline, CDR1 is MDHEN, CDR2 SYDVKM. Trimming removed 8 bases from V and 0 bases from J, with 11 bases in between. CDR3: CASWPEYSNQPQHF. CDR3 DNA sequence: TGTGCCAGCTGGCCAGAATATAGCAATCAGCCCCAGCATTTT.

The chain couples TRBV9 to TRBJ2-1, with TRBD2 identical over 10 bases. J lost 8 bases, V lost 1 base, and 6 bases had no gene match. There are 15 residues in the CDR3. Per germline, CDR1 SGDLS and CDR2 YYNGEE. CDR3 coding DNA: TGTGCCAGCAGCGTAAGCGGGAGGGCCAACGATGAGCAGTTCTTC. Translated, it gives CASSVSGRANDEQFF.

This clone has only a few counts. The CDR3 sequence is CASKGLLYEQYF. Here the CDR3 DNA reads TGTGCCAGCAAGGGACTTCTATACGAGCAGTACTTC. The J gene is TRBJ2-7, the V gene TRBV28, with D possibly being TRBD2 (6 bases). Germline V gene sequence: CDR1 MDHEN, CDR2 SYDVKM. Trimming pared 7 bases from V and 4 bases from J, leaving 11 bases between. The CDR3 spans 12 residues. Complete variable domain (other parts from reference TRBV28 and TRBJ2-7): DVKVTQSSRYLVKRTGEKVFLECVQDMDHENMFWYRQDPGLGLRLIYFSYDVKMKEKGDIPEGYSVSREKKERFSLILESASTNQTSMYLCASKGLLYEQYFGPGTRLTVT.

As regards this clone: Other DNA variants within this sample encode the same CDR3. The genes are TRBV6-1 and TRBJ1-5, with D perhaps TRBD1 (5 bases). The CDR3 has 15 residues. V gave up 5 bases and J gave up 0 bases, with 11 bases separating them. In germline, CDR1 is MNHNS, CDR2 SASEGT. The CDR3 loop reads CASSFDRDSNQPQHF. The CDR3 region has the DNA TGTGCCAGCAGTTTCGACAGAGATAGCAATCAGCCCCAGCATTTT.

The chain carries TRBV7-9 and TRBJ2-1; 8 bases match TRBD2. Trimming cost V 3 bases and J 5 bases; bases outside gene matches: 3. This CDR3 has 14 residues. Germline V CDR1 and CDR2: SEHNR, FQNEAQ (reference sequence). The CDR3 sequence: CASSFTSGNNEQFF. Here the CDR3 DNA reads TGTGCCAGCAGCTTTACTAGCGGAAACAATGAGCAGTTCTTC. Based on the CDR3 plus reference TRBV7-9 and TRBJ2-1, the full variable domain is DTGVSQNPRHKITKRGQNVTFRCDPISEHNRLYWYRQTLGQGPEFLTYFQNEAQLEKSRLLSDRFSAERPKGSFSTLEIQRTEQGDSAMYLCASSFTSGNNEQFFGPGTRLTVL.

The chain employs TRBV11-2 and TRBJ2-4; D perhaps matches TRBD1 (5 bases). The CDR3 sequence is 15 residues long. Trimming shortened V by 10 bases and J by 2 bases, and 18 bases separated the two germline ends. Germline loops: CDR1 SGHAT, CDR2 FQNNGV. The CDR3 DNA sequence: TGTGCCACCTCGCAGGGTGGCGGTACCAAAAACATTCAGTACTTC. Encoded protein: CATSQGGGTKNIQYF.

The chain uses TRBV6-1 and TRBJ1-2; no clear D. Trimming shortened V by 1 base and J by 8 bases, and 17 bases separated the two germline ends. The germline V gene has CDR1 MNHNS and CDR2 SASEGT. The CDR3 is 15 amino acids. The CDR3 loop reads CASSEVAAGIDGYTF. The CDR3 DNA is TGTGCCAGCAGTGAAGTGGCCGCCGGGATCGACGGCTACACCTTC.

The CDR3 DNA reads as TGTGCCAGCTCACCATCCTCAGGGGGCGCGGGCACTGAAGCTTTCTTT. Translating it yields CASSPSSGGAGTEAFF. The rearrangement joins TRBV18 to TRBJ1-1; 8 bases agree with TRBD1. This CDR3 comprises 16 residues. Germline values: CDR1 KGHSH, CDR2 LQKENI. The V gene end was trimmed by 2 bases and the J gene end by 4 bases; junction bases not matched to a gene: 9.

This clone was observed once. The V gene is TRBV6-1, the J gene TRBJ2-1, with 12 bases that match TRBD2. CDR3 length equals 16 residues. The germline CDR1 and CDR2 sequences are MNHNS and SASEGT. V trimming: 3 bases; J trimming: 3 bases; junction bases outside the gene matches: 3. The CDR3 loop is CASSDVGLAGYNEQFF. CDR3 bases: TGTGCCAGCAGTGACGTGGGACTAGCGGGCTACAATGAGCAGTTCTTC.

Turning to this clone: Germline and junction disagree at one end, which may indicate a read error. This chain links TRBV12-5 with TRBJ1-5; TRBD1 might be the D (5 bases). This CDR3 region has 15 residues. Germline lookup yields CDR1 LGHNT and CDR2 FRNRAP. The CDR3 sequence is CASDLLGLSNQPQHF. CDR3 sequence (DNA): TGTGCTAGTGATTTGCTGGGACTTAGCAATCAGCCCCAGCATTTT.

CDR3 protein: CASSRWAGGNNEQFF. DNA for the CDR3: TGTGCCAGCAGCCGATGGGCGGGAGGAAACAATGAGCAGTTCTTC. This sequence joins TRBV6-6 and TRBJ2-1, with 8 bases aligning to TRBD2. From germline, CDR1 is MNHNY and CDR2 SVGAGI (reference sequence). With V trimmed by 6 bases and J by 5 bases, 9 bases remained unmatched. This CDR3 is built from 15 residues.

This clone has only a few counts. Written as DNA, the CDR3 is TGTGCCATCAGTCTGGGACAGGGGGCCGGGAACATTCAGTACTTC. Protein product: CAISLGQGAGNIQYF. This chain uses TRBV10-3 with TRBJ2-4; 12 nucleotides match TRBD1. This CDR3 is built from 15 residues. The germline CDR1 and CDR2 sequences are ENHRY and SYGVKD. J gave up 7 bases and V 5 bases, and 6 bases lay outside the gene matches.

The chain couples TRBV6-6 to TRBJ2-5; D might be TRBD2 (5 bases). V lost 6 bases to trimming and J lost 4 bases, with 9 bases between them. Germline V gene lookup returns CDR1 MNHNY and CDR2 SVGAGI (reference sequence). The CDR3 consists of 12 residues. CDR3 amino acids: CASRLEGETQYF. The CDR3 DNA reads as TGTGCCAGCAGACTCGAGGGAGAGACCCAGTACTTC.

This sequence joins TRBV19 and TRBJ1-1; weak D call: TRBD1 (6 bases). The CDR3 runs 15 residues. Germline values: CDR1 LNHDA, CDR2 SQIVND (reference sequence). V was trimmed by 3 bases and J by 3 bases, leaving 14 bases between them. CDR3 bases: TGTGCCAGTAGTATTTGGACAGCCCCGGACACTGAAGCTTTCTTT. Translation gives CASSIWTAPDTEAFF.

As concerns this clone: Other DNA sequences in the sample encode the same CDR3. The chain employs TRBV7-2 and TRBJ2-3; D remains ambiguous. Per the germline V gene, CDR1 is SGHTA and CDR2 is FQGNSA. V lost 4 bases to trimming and J lost 2 bases, with 4 bases between them. The CDR3 extends over 12 amino acids. CDR3 region: CASSSFTDTQYF. The CDR3 DNA sequence: TGTGCCAGCAGCTCATTCACAGATACGCAGTATTTT. Full variable domain (remainder filled in from reference TRBV7-2 and TRBJ2-3): GAGVSQSPSNKVTEKGKDVELRCDPISGHTALYWYRQSLGQGLEFLIYFQGNSAPDKSGLPSDRFSAERTGGSVSTLTIQRTQQEDSAVYLCASSSFTDTQYFGPGTRLTVL.

CDR3 loop: CASSPRTGPYEQYF. CDR3 DNA: TGCGCCAGCAGCCCGCGGACAGGGCCTTACGAGCAGTACTTC. The chain has TRBV5-1 and TRBJ2-5; TRBD1 matches 8 bases. The DNA end lines up better with TRBJ2-7; the J call may be wrong. The CDR3 is 14 residues long. CDR1 SGHRS and CDR2 YFSETQ come from the germline V gene.

This clone was counted between two and nine times. The genes are TRBV12-5 and TRBJ1-2; D is uncertain. This CDR3 comprises 16 residues. The germline V and J ends were trimmed by 3 bases and 6 bases, with 20 bases remaining between them. The germline V gene encodes CDR1 LGHNT and CDR2 FRNRAP. CDR3 DNA: TGTGCTAGTGGTTTACGGGAACCTACACCCGCGGATGGCTACACCTTC. Translation gives CASGLREPTPADGYTF.